Listed below are T cell receptor beta chains from one sample, sequenced in a study of Graves' ophthalmopathy and Graves' hyperthyroidism. From the multiplex PCR reads, TCRdb called clonotypes with MiXCR, one entry per CDR3 protein. The table includes 560,000 or so distinct CDR3 sequences, just under 40% detected once. The specimen was peripheral blood or thyroid tissue (not recorded which). All receptors derive from an adult man with Graves' hyperthyroidism. Each CDR3 is given with its conserved first and last residue. The order of the fields is CDR3 protein, clone size, J gene, V gene. For some rows the clone size is stated as once, few or many, or as a class when expanded; others skip it.

CDR3 protein: CASSSYREAYEQYF
clone size: many
J gene: TRBJ2-7
V gene: TRBV18

CDR3 protein: CASSSSGNYEQYF
clone size: many
J gene: TRBJ2-7
V gene: TRBV7-2

CDR3 protein: CASSSSQGLAGTHSYNEQFF
clone size: -
J gene: TRBJ2-1
V gene: TRBV19

CDR3 protein: CASSFGRTTGNTIYF
clone size: few
J gene: TRBJ1-3
V gene: TRBV12-3/TRBV12-4

CDR3 protein: CSASSQTGGGIGSGANVLTF
clone size: -
J gene: TRBJ2-6
V gene: TRBV20-1

CDR3 protein: CASSQDLGASNQPQHF
clone size: few
J gene: TRBJ1-5
V gene: TRBV5-4

CDR3 protein: CASSWASSTDTQYF
clone size: -
J gene: TRBJ2-3
V gene: TRBV7-9

CDR3 protein: CATSREGLAGEQYF
clone size: -
J gene: TRBJ2-7
V gene: TRBV15

CDR3 protein: CATSDRTSGSGYEQFF
clone size: -
J gene: -
V gene: TRBV24-1

CDR3 protein: CSASRGRGNEQFF
clone size: -
J gene: -
V gene: TRBV20-1

CDR3 protein: CASSLGTGGMAEAFF
clone size: many
J gene: TRBJ1-1
V gene: TRBV5-1